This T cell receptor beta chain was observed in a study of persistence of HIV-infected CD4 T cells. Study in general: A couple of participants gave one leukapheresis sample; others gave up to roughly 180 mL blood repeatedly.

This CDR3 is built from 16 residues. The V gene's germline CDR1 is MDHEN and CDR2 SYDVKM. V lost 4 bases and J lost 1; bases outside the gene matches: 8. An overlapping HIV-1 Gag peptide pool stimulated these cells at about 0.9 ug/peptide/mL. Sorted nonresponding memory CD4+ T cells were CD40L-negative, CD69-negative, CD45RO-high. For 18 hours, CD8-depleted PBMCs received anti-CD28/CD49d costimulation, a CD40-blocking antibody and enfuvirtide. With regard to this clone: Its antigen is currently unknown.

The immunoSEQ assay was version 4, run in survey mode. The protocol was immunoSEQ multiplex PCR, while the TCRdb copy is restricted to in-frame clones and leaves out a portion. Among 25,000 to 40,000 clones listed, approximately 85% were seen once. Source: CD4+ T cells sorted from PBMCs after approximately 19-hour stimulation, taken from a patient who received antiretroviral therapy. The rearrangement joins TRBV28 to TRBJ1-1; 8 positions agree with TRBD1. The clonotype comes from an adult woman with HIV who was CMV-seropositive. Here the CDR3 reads CASSSAGGFGNTEAFF. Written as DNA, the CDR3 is TGTGCCAGCAGTTCAGCAGGGGGCTTTGGGAACACTGAAGCTTTCTTT.